This entry is about one T cell receptor beta chain. The antigen remains undetermined. Sequencing was performed with immunoSEQ multiplex PCR; in TCRdb, only in-frame clones are kept and a portion is missing. The profile shows some 64,000 clones, about 80% of them singletons. The data belong to a study of OX40 agonist ivuxolimab in advanced cancers. Study at large: The eligibility criteria allowed prior anti-PD-1, anti-PD-L1 or anti-CTLA-4 therapy, and approximately 38% had some.

Trimming removed 5 bases from V and 8 bases from J, with 8 bases in between. The CDR3 covers 10 residues. The germline V gene has CDR1 DFQATT and CDR2 SNEGSKA (reference sequence). Study results and caveats: Fewer expanded clones were found on average in CD4+ than in CD8+ T cells.

Samples were taken at baseline and on day 1 of cycles 4 and 7. This sequence joins TRBV20-1 and TRBJ2-3; D gene unclear. The clonotype was recovered from an adult with an advanced solid tumor such as melanoma, head and neck, liver or kidney cancer. Sequencing was performed on CD4+ or CD8+ T cells sorted from blood, taken in a trial of the OX40 agonist ivuxolimab. The CDR3 is CSAVYGTQYF. As DNA, the CDR3 is TGCAGTGCTGTCTACGGTACGCAGTATTTT.